This paragraph reports one T cell receptor beta chain. Its antigen is not yet known. No per-base quality is available; no much larger clone lies one base away. Libraries came from PCR. DNA from cultured CD4+ T cells underwent TCR sequencing with the Oncomine TCR Beta short-read assay at the Johns Hopkins FTIC core. Genomic DNA was extracted from the cultured CD4+ T cells with the QIAamp micro DNA kit. Oncomine TCR Beta libraries from cultured CD4+ T cells were pooled using unique dual indexes and sequenced on an Illumina iSeq 100. On the study's bioinformatics: Non-productive sequences were filtered out, and CDR3s that did not start with C, did not end with F or W, or were shorter than 7 amino acids were discarded. The MANAFEST web application was used to identify antigen-specific clonotypes by comparing peptide-stimulated wells against reference wells and other culture wells. To be called positive, a clone needed an FDR below 0.05, an odds ratio above 5, and a productive frequency above 0.1% in at least two of three replicate wells. A clonotype was classed as cross-reactive if the clonotype showed significant expansion both in SARS-CoV-2 spike wells and in at least one common cold coronavirus spike condition. Similarity between CDR3 sequences was evaluated in R version 3.6.1 using Levenshtein distances (stringdist) and unrooted phylogenetic trees (ape). TCRdb reprocessed the public reads (quality trimming at Q25 with fastp, clone calling with MiXCR) and kept in-frame beta chains. CDR3 protein sequences are deduplicated, and each keeps its most common genes and DNA. TCRdb assigned the V and J calls; the authors' analysis was not used. Counted in this sample were some 12,000 distinct CDR3 sequences; roughly 33% of them appeared once. The top ten hold around 22% of the sample.

CDR1 and CDR2 (SGHRS, YFSETQ) derive from the germline V gene. From the cysteine up to the phenylalanine, the CDR3 has a length of 15 residues. Only the CDR3 DNA is retained, 45 bases long and in frame from the first base. V loses 3 bases of germline sequence and J loses 10 bases, and the interval between the two ends is 20 bases. The sample belongs to a study of vaccination and CD4 T cells after COVID-19 (dated by TCRdb to between 2021 and 2023). Notes on the research overall: Convalescent patients had a positive SARS-CoV-2 result on nasal swab PCR, and of these patients, nine had mild disease and one had severe disease. In control cultures, a CEFX viral epitope pool was used as positive control, an HIV-1 Nef peptide pool was used as negative control, or no peptide was added. For stimulating the cultures, overlapping spike peptide pools were used, derived from SARS-CoV-2 as well as from the common cold coronaviruses HCoV-NL63, HCoV-OC43 and HCoV-229E. In approximately ten COVID-19 convalescent patients and several infection-naive healthy vaccine recipients, the spike-specific CD4+ TCR repertoire before mRNA vaccination was compared with the repertoire after mRNA vaccination. Six males and four females were included in the convalescent cohort, with two Hispanic individuals, seven Caucasians, two Asians and one multiracial person represented. Post-COVID blood samples from convalescent patients were collected a median of roughly 100 days after diagnosis, with a range of roughly 35 to 161 days. Two doses of either the Pfizer-BioNTech BNT162b2 vaccine (n=8) or the Moderna mRNA-1273 vaccine (n=2) were administered to participants. Post-vaccine blood samples were taken a median of about 77 days after the second vaccine dose, with a range of roughly 14 to 250 days. The paper's findings and limits, for the study overall: The study included relatively few convalescent patients and did not analyze early timepoints after natural infection. In convalescent patients, nearly all vaccine-specific clones (304 of 307) were found to be mono-reactive for SARS-CoV-2 spike rather than cross-reactive with common cold coronaviruses. In convalescent patients, a median 86.3% of post-vaccine SARS-CoV-2-reactive clones were detected only after vaccination, and vaccine-specific priming was suggested by this finding. The median number of SARS-CoV-2-reactive clonotypes rose from around 20 after infection to 38 after vaccination, but the change was not significant.

According to the study, the label for this sample's treatment or condition signals: approximately nine-day PBMC culture with coronavirus spike peptide pools or control peptides (ViraFEST assay). The ViraFEST assay was used in the study, in which antigen-specific T cells were expanded with peptide pools and expanded clonotypes were subsequently identified by TCR sequencing. Positive SARS-CoV-2 PCR tests in the convalescent patients dated from March to December 2020, before Alpha, Beta and Delta variants emerged in the United States. Each well held 2.2 million or so PBMCs cultured in IMDM containing roughly 5% human AB serum and approximately 9.4 IU/ml IL-2, with 8 to 10 ug/ml peptide pools added. On days 3 and 7, half of the culture medium was replaced with fresh IL-2-containing medium. CD4+ T cells were isolated after about nine days of culture through negative selection using the EasySep CD4+ T cell isolation kit. PBMCs were separated from whole blood using Ficoll-Paque Plus gradient centrifugation and then either used fresh or cryopreserved at -140C. Each culture condition was generally run in triplicate wells.

This receptor was identified in a human donor with COVID-19. Sequencing was carried out using cultured CD4+ T cells from blood. The V gene is TRBV5-1 and the J gene is TRBJ1-5; TRBD1 could be the D gene, as 6 bases match. CDR3 protein: CASSSYGGTPEPQHF. The nucleotides are TGCGCCAGCAGCTCTTATGGCGGGACACCCGAACCCCAGCATTTT.